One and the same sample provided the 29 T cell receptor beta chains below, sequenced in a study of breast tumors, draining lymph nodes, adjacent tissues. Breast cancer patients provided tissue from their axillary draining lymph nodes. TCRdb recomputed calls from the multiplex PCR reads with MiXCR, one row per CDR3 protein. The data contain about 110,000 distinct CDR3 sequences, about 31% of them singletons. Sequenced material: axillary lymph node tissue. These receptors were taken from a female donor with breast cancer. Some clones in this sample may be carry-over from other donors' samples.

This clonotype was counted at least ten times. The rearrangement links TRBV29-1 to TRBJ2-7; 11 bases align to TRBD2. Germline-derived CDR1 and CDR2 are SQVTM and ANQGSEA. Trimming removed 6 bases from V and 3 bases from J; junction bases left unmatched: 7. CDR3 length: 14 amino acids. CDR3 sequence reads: CSVTGLADHYEQYF. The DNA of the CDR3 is TGCAGCGTGACGGGACTAGCGGACCACTACGAGCAGTACTTC.

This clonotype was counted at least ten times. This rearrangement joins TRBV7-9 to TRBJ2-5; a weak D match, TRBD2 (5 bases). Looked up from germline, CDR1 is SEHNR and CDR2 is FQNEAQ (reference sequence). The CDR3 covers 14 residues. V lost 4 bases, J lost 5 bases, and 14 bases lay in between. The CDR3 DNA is TGTGCCAGCAGCTCCGGGGTTTCAACCGAGACCCAGTACTTC. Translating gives CASSSGVSTETQYF.

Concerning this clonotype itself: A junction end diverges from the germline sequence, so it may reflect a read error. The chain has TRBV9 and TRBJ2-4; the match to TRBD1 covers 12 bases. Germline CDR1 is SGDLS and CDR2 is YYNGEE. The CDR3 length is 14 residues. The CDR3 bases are TGTGCCAGCAGCGTTGGGACAGGGGGCAACATTCAGTCCTTC. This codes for CASSVGTGGNIQSF.

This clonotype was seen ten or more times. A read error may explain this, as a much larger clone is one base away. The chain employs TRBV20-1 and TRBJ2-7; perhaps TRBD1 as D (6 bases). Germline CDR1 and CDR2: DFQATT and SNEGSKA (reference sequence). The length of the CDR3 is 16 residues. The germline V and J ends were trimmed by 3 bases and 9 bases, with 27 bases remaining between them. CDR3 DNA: TGCAGTGCTAGCCCAATACAGGGCCCGGCCGATGGTGTGCAGTACTTC. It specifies CSASPIQGPADGVQYF.

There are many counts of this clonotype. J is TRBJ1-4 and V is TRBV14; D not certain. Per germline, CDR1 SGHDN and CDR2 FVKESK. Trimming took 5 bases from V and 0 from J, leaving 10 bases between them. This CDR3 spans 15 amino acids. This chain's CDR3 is CASSFDIATNEKLFF. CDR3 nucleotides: TGTGCCAGCAGCTTCGACATTGCAACTAATGAAAAACTGTTTTTT.

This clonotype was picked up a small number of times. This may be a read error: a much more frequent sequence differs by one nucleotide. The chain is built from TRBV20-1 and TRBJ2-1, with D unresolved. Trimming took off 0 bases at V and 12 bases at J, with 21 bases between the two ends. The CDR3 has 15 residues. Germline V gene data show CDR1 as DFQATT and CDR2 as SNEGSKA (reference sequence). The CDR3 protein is CSARDLISRANRQFF. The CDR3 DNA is TGCAGTGCTAGAGATCTCATCTCCCGGGCAAATAGGCAGTTCTTC.

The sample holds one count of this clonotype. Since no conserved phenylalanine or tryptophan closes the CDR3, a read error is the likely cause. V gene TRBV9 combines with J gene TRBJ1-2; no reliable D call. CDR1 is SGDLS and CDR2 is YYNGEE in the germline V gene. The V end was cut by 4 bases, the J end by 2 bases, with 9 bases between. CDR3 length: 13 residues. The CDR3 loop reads CASSLLINYGYTS. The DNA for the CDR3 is TGTGCCAGCAGCCTTCTCATAAACTATGGCTACACCTCC.

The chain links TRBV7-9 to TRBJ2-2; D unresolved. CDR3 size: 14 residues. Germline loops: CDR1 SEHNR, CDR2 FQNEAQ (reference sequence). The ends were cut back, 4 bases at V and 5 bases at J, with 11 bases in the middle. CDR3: CASSSETATGELFF. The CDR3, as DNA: TGTGCCAGCAGCTCGGAAACTGCGACCGGGGAGCTGTTTTTT.

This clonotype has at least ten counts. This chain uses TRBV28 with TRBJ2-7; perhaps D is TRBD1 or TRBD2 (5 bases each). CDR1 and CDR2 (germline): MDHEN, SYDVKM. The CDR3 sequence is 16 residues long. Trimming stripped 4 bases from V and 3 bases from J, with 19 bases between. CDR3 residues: CASSYSLGTSNYEQYF. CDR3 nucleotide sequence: TGTGCCAGCAGTTATTCCCTCGGGACCTCAAACTACGAGCAGTACTTC.

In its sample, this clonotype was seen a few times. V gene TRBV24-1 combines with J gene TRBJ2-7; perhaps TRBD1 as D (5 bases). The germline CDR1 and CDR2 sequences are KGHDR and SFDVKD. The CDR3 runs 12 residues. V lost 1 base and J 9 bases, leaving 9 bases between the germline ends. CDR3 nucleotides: TGTGCCACCAGTGATTTTCAGGGTCGGCAGTACTTC. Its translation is CATSDFQGRQYF.

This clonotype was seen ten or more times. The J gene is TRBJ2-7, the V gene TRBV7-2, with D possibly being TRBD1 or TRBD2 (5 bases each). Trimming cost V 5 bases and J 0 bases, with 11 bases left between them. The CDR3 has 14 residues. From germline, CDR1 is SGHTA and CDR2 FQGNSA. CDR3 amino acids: CASSLGRFSYEQYF. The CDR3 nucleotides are TGTGCCAGCAGCCTGGGACGGTTCTCCTACGAGCAGTACTTC.

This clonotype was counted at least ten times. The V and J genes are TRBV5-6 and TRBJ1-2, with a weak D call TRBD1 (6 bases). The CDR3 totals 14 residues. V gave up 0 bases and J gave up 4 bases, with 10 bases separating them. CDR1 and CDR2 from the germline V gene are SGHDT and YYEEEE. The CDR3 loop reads CASSLEGGPYGYTF. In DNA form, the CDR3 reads TGTGCCAGCAGCTTGGAGGGGGGACCCTATGGCTACACCTTC.

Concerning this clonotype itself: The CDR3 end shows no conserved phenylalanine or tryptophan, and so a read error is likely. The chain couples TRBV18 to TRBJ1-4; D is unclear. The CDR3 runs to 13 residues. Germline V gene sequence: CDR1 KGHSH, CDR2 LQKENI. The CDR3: CVSSPGMDEKLFL. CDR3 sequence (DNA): TGTGTCAGCTCACCCGGAATGGATGAAAAACTGTTTCTT.

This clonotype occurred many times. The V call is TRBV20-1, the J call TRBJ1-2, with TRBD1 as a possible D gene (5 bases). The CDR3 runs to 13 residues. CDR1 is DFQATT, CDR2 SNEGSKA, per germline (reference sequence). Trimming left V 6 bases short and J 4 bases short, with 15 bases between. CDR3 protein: CSALTGGSYGYTF. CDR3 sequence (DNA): TGCAGTGCCCTGACGGGGGGAAGCTATGGCTACACCTTC.

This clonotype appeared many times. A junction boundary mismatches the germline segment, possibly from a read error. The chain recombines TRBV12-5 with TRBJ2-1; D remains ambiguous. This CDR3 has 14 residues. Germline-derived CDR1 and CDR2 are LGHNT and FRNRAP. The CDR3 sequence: CASGPRASSNEQFF. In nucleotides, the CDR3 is TGTGCTAGTGGTCCCCGCGCCTCCTCCAATGAGCAGTTCTTC.

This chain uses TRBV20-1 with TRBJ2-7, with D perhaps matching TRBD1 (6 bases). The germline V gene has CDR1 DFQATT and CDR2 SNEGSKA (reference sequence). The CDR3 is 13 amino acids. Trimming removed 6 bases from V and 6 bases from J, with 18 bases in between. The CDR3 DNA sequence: TGCAGTGCCCCGGACGACAGGAAAGTCGAGCAGTACTTC. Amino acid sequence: CSAPDDRKVEQYF.

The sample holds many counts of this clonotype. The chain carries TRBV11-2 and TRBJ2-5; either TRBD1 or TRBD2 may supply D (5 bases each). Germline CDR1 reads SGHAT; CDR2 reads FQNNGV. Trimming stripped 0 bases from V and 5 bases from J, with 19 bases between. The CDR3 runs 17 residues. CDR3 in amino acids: CASSLDRIGSEGETQYF. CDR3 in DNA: TGTGCCAGCAGCTTAGATCGGATCGGTAGCGAGGGGGAGACCCAGTACTTC.

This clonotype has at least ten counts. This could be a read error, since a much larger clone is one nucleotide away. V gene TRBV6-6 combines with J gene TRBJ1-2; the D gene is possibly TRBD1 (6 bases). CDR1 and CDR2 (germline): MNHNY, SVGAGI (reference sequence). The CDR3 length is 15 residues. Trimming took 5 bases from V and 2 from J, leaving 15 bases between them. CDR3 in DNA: TGTGCCAGCAGTCTACCACAGGGCATCAACTATGGCTACACCTTC. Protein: CASSLPQGINYGYTF.

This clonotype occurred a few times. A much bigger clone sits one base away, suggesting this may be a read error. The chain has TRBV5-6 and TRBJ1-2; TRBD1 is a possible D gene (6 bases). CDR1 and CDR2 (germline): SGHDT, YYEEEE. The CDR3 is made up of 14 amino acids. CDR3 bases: TGTGCCAGCGGCTTGGATCCGGGGGCGGAGGGCTACACCTTC. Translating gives CASGLDPGAEGYTF. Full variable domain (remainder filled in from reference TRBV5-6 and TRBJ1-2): DAGVTQSPTHLIKTRGQQVTLRCSPKSGHDTVSWYQQALGQGPQFIFQYYEEEERQRGNFPDRFSGHQFPNYSSELNVNALLLGDSALYLCASGLDPGAEGYTFGSGTRLTVV.

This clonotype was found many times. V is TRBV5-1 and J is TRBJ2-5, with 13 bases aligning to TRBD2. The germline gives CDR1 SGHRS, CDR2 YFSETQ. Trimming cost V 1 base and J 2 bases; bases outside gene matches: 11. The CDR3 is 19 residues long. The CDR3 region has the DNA TGCGCCAGCAGCTTGTCGACTAGCGGGGGGCACCGCTATCAAGAGACCCAGTACTTC. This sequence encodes CASSLSTSGGHRYQETQYF.

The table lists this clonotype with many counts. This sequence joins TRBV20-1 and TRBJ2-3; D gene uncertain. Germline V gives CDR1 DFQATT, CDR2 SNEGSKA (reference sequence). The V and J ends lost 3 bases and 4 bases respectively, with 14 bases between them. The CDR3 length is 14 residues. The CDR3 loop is CSASKAQVADTQYF. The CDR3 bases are TGCAGTGCTAGCAAGGCTCAGGTTGCAGATACGCAGTATTTT.

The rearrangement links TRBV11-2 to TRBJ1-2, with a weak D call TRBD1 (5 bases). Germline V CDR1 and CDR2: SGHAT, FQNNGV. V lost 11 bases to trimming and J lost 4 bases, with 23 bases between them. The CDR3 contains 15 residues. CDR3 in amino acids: CAGSLAGHLSYGYTF. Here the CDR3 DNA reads TGTGCCGGAAGCTTAGCGGGGCACCTTAGCTATGGCTACACCTTC.

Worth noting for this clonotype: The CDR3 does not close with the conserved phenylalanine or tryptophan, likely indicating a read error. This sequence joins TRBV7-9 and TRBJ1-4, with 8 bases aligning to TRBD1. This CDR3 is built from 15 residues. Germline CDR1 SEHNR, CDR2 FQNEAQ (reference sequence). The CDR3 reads CASSLPGQVTEKLFS. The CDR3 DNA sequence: TGTGCCAGCAGCTTACCGGGACAGGTAACGGAAAAGCTGTTTTCT.

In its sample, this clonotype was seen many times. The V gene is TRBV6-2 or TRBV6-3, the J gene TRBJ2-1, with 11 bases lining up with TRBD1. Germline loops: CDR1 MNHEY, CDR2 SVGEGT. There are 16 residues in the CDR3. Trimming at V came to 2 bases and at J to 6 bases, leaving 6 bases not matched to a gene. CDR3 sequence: CASSYGGTGGRNEQFF. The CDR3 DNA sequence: TGTGCCAGCAGTTACGGCGGGACAGGGGGGCGCAATGAGCAGTTCTTC.

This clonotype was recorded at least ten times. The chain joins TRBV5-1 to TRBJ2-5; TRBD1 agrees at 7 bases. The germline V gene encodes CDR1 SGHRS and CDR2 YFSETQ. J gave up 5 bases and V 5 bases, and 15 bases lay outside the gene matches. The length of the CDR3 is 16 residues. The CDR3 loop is CASRTTPTGLGETQYF. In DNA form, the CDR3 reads TGCGCCAGCAGAACTACCCCGACAGGGCTTGGGGAGACCCAGTACTTC.

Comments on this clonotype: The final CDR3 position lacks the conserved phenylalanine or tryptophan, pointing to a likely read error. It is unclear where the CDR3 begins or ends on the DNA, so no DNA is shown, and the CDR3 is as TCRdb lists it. CDR3 amino acids: CSTIVGSYERYL. The chain uses TRBV20-1 and TRBJ2-7. Germline V gene lookup returns CDR1 DFQATT and CDR2 SNEGSKA (reference sequence). The CDR3 spans 12 residues, counting both ends.

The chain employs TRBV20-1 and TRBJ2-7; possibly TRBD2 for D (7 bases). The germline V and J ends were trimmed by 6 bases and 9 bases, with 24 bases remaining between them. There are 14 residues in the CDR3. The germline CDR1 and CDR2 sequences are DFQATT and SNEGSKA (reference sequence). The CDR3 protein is CSARDGGLASGQYF. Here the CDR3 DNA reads TGCAGTGCCAGGGACGGGGGGCTCGCCTCCGGGCAGTACTTC.

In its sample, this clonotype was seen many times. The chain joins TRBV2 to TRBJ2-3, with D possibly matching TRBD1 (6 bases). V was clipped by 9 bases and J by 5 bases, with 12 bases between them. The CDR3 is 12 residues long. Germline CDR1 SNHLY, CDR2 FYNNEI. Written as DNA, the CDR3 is TGTGCCAGTCAGGGGTTCGTAGATACGCAGTATTTT. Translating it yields CASQGFVDTQYF.

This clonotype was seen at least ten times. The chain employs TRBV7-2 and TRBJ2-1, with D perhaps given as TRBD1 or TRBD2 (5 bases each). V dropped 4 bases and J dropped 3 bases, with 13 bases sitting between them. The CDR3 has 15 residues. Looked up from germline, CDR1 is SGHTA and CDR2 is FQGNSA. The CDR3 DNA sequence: TGTGCCAGCAGCTCTGGGACGGCAATCTACAATGAGCAGTTCTTC. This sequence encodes CASSSGTAIYNEQFF.